This TCR beta chain was sequenced for a study of PD-L1 blockade in urothelial cancer. Overall study: Blood was tested 3 weeks (second dose) and 6 weeks into treatment.

Germline assignment: CDR1 KGHSH and CDR2 LQKENI. The V gene end was trimmed by 8 bases and the J gene end by 6 bases; junction bases not matched to a gene: 10. The CDR3 length is 14 residues. This clone was observed a single time. The protocol was immunoSEQ multiplex PCR, while the TCRdb copy is restricted to in-frame clones and leaves out a portion. This sample has some 76,000 clones, with about 88% found just once. The source material was PBMCs, sampled around atezolizumab (anti-PD-L1) treatment. The V gene is TRBV18, the J gene TRBJ2-7, with 10 bases aligning to TRBD1. This clonotype was sampled from a man between 60 and 70 years old with urothelial cancer. The CDR3 sequence: CASRQGAYSGEQYF. CDR3 nucleotides: TGTGCCAGCCGACAGGGGGCCTATTCGGGCGAGCAGTACTTC.